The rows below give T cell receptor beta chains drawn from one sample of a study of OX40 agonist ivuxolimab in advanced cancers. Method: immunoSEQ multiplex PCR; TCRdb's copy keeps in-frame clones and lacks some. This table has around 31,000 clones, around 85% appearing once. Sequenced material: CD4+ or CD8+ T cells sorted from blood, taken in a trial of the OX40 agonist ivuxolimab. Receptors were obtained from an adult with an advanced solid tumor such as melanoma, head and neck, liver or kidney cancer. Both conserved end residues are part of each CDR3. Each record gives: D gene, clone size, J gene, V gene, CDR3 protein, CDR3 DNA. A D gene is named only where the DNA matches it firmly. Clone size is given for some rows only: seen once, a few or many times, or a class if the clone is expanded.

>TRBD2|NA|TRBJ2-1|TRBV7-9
CASSRTGTRDNEQFF
TGTGCCAGCAGCCGGACCGGGACTAGAGATAATGAGCAGTTCTTC
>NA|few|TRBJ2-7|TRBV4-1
CASSDLGGIHEQYF
TGCGCCAGCAGCGACCTTGGGGGCATCCACGAGCAGTACTTC
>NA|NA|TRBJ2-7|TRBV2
CASSGSGGGRTYEQYF
TGTGCCAGCAGCGGATCTGGGGGCGGGAGAACGTACGAGCAGTACTTC
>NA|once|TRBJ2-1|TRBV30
CAWEGTALVYNEQFF
TGTGCCTGGGAGGGAACAGCGTTAGTTTACAATGAGCAGTTCTTC
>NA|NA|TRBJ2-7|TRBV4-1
CASSHPGATYEQYF
TGCGCCAGCAGCCACCCGGGAGCCACCTACGAGCAGTACTTC
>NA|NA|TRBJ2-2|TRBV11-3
CASSLLNLWHHGELFF
TGTGCCAGCAGCTTACTGAATTTATGGCACCACGGGGAGCTGTTTTTT
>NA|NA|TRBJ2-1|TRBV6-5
CASSYGESRSYNEQFF
TGTGCCAGCAGTTACGGAGAGAGTAGATCCTACAATGAGCAGTTCTTC
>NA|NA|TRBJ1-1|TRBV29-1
CSVARDLNTEAFF
TGCAGCGTTGCCCGGGATCTGAACACTGAAGCTTTCTTT
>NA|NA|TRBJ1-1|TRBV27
CASSLVSLMNTEAFF
TGTGCCAGCAGTTTAGTCAGCCTCATGAACACTGAAGCTTTCTTT
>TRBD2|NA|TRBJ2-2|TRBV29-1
CSVGWGLAVNTGELFF
TGCAGCGTTGGGTGGGGACTAGCGGTTAACACCGGGGAGCTGTTTTTT
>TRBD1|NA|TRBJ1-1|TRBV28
CASNLFGQGGMNTEAFF
TGTGCCAGCAATCTTTTTGGGCAGGGGGGGATGAACACTGAAGCTTTCTTT
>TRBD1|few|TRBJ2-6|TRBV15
CATSAKTGDGANVLTF
TGTGCCACCAGCGCCAAGACAGGGGATGGGGCCAACGTCCTGACTTTC
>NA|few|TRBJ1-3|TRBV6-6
CASSWDSSGNTIYF
TGTGCCAGCAGTTGGGATTCCTCTGGAAACACCATATATTTT
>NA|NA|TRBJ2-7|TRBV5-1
CASSSDTGSYEQYF
TGCGCCAGCAGCTCAGATACAGGGTCCTACGAGCAGTACTTC
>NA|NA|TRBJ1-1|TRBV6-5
CASSYGDSMNTEAFF
TGTGCCAGCAGTTACGGCGACAGCATGAACACTGAAGCTTTCTTT
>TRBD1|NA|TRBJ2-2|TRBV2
CASTLMPRGKTGELFF
TGTGCCAGCACCCTGATGCCCAGGGGGAAGACCGGGGAGCTGTTTTTT
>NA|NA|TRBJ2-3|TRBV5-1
CASSLGAGDTDTQYF
TGCGCCAGCAGCTTGGGAGCAGGGGACACAGATACGCAGTATTTT
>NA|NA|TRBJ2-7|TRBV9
CASSAWDTEEQYF
TGTGCCAGCAGCGCATGGGACACCGAAGAGCAGTACTTC
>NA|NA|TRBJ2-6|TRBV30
CAWSSGSGANVLTF
TGTGCCTGGAGTTCGGGCTCTGGGGCCAACGTCCTGACTTTC
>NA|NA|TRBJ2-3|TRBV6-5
CASSYYRSTDTQYF
TGTGCCAGCAGTTACTATCGAAGCACAGATACGCAGTATTTT
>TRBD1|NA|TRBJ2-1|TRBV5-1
CASSFGQGAWNEQFF
TGCGCCAGCAGCTTTGGACAGGGGGCCTGGAATGAGCAGTTCTTC
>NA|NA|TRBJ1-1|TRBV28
CASTILRGNEAFF
TGTGCCAGCACCATCCTGCGAGGGAATGAAGCTTTCTTT
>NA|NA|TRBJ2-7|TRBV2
CASSEVGVSYEQYF
TGTGCCAGCAGTGAAGTGGGGGTTAGCTACGAGCAGTACTTC
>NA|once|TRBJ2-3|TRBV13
CASSRREVGSTDTQYF
TGTGCCAGCAGCCGACGCGAGGTGGGGAGCACAGATACGCAGTATTTT
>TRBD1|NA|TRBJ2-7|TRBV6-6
CASSFPGGTGYEQYF
TGTGCCAGCAGTTTCCCAGGAGGGACAGGATACGAGCAGTACTTC
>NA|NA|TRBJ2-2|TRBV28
CASSLFPGLNTGELFF
TGTGCCAGCAGTTTATTCCCGGGTCTTAACACCGGGGAGCTGTTTTTT
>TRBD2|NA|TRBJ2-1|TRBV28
CASRPGLESYNEQFF
TGTGCCAGCAGACCGGGACTAGAGTCCTACAATGAGCAGTTCTTC
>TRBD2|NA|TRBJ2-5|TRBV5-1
CASSLASSGQETQYF
TGCGCCAGCAGCTTGGCTTCTAGCGGCCAAGAGACCCAGTACTTC
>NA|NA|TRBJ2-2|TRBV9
CASSPQAAGELFF
TGTGCCAGCAGCCCACAGGCGGCCGGGGAGCTGTTTTTT
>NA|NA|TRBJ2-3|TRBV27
CASSLESFGTDTQYF
TGTGCCAGCAGTTTAGAGTCCTTTGGCACAGATACGCAGTATTTT
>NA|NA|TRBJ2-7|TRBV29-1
CSVLRVGEQYF
TGCAGCGTCCTGCGGGTCGGCGAGCAGTACTTC
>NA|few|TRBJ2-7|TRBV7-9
CASRPTDRSEQYF
TGTGCCAGCAGACCCACCGACAGGAGCGAGCAGTACTTC
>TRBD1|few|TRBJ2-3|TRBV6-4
CASSDSFQGDLDTQYF
TGTGCCAGCAGTGACTCTTTCCAGGGGGATTTAGATACGCAGTATTTT
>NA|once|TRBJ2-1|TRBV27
CASSLNSGPYNEQFF
TGTGCCAGCAGTTTAAATAGCGGCCCCTACAATGAGCAGTTCTTC
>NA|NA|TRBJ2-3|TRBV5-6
CASSPEGRSTDTQYF
TGTGCCAGCAGCCCGGAGGGCCGAAGCACAGATACGCAGTATTTT
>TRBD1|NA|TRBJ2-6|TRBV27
CASRDRGRANVLTF
TGTGCCAGCCGAGACAGGGGCCGGGCCAACGTCCTGACTTTC
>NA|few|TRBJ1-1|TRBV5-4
CASSSRGNTEAFF
TGTGCCAGCAGCTCCAGGGGGAACACTGAAGCTTTCTTT
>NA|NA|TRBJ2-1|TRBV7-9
CASSARDEQFF
TGTGCCAGCAGCGCCAGGGATGAGCAGTTCTTC
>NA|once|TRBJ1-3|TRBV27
CASSLEGFSSGNTIYF
TGTGCCAGCAGTTTGGAGGGATTCTCCTCTGGAAACACCATATATTTT
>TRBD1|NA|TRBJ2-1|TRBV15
CATSRDGTVNSNEQFF
TGTGCCACCAGCAGAGACGGGACAGTTAATTCTAATGAGCAGTTCTTC
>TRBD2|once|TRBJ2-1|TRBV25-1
CASSDGGLAGENEQFF
TGTGCCAGCAGTGACGGGGGACTAGCGGGAGAAAATGAGCAGTTCTTC
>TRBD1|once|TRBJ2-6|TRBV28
CASSSDRGLYSGANVLTF
TGTGCCAGCAGTTCGGACAGGGGGCTTTACTCTGGGGCCAACGTCCTGACTTTC
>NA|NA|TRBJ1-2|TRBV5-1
CASSLVGGSYGYTF
TGCGCCAGCAGCTTGGTCGGGGGAAGCTATGGCTACACCTTC
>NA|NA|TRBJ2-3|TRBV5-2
CASSQDGASGSTDTQYF
TGTGCCAGCAGCCAAGACGGGGCTAGCGGGAGCACAGATACGCAGTATTTT
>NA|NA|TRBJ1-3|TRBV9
CASSTGDTGNTIYF
TGTGCCAGCAGCACCGGGGACACCGGAAACACCATATATTTT
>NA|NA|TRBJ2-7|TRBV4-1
CASSQARGTSYEQYF
TGCGCCAGCAGCCAAGCCCGGGGGACCTCCTACGAGCAGTACTTC
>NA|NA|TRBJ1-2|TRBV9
CASSEGQQRVDGYTF
TGTGCCAGCAGCGAGGGACAACAAAGGGTCGACGGCTACACCTTC
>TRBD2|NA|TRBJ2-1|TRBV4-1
CASSQQGTSVSYNEQFF
TGCGCCAGCAGCCAACAAGGGACTAGCGTCTCCTACAATGAGCAGTTCTTC
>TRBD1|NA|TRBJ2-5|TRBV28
CASRRGTDSQETQYF
TGTGCCAGCAGGAGAGGGACAGATAGCCAAGAGACCCAGTACTTC
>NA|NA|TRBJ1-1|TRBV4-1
CASSQVGSGEAVNTEAFF
TGCGCCAGCAGCCAAGTGGGTAGCGGGGAGGCGGTGAACACTGAAGCTTTCTTT
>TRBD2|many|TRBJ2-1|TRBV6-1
CASNLGTSGGNEQFF
TGTGCCAGCAACTTAGGGACTAGCGGGGGCAATGAGCAGTTCTTC
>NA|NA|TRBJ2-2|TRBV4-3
CASSPDGAYTGELFF
TGCGCCAGCAGCCCGGACGGCGCGTACACCGGGGAGCTGTTTTTT
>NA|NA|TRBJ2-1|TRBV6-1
CASSEGSSYNEQFF
TGTGCCAGCAGTGAGGGGAGCTCCTACAATGAGCAGTTCTTC